Following are 30 T cell receptor beta chains from one sample sequenced in a study of T cell responses to AZD1222 COVID-19 vaccine. Some clones are missing from TCRdb's copy, which holds only in-frame ones; the method was immunoSEQ multiplex PCR. The sample lists roughly 140,000 clones, approximately 90% occurring once. The sample was peripheral blood, taken on day 0 of MenACWY control vaccination. These receptors came from an adult in good health.

This rearrangement joins TRBV3-1 (or the pseudogene TRBV3-2) to TRBJ1-2; TRBD1 might be the D (6 bases). V was clipped by 1 base and J by 5 bases, with 14 bases between them. CDR1 is LGHDT and CDR2 is YNNKEL in the germline V gene (reference sequence). The CDR3 spans 15 residues. The CDR3 DNA reads as TGTGCCAGCAGCCAAGGCAGGGGAAGGGGGTATGGCTACACCTTC. This sequence encodes CASSQGRGRGYGYTF.

This chain joins TRBV11-2 and TRBJ1-1, with no clear D. Trimming stripped 1 base from V and 4 bases from J, with 13 bases between. The CDR3 runs 15 residues. Germline V gene data show CDR1 as SGHAT and CDR2 as FQNNGV. CDR3 nucleotide sequence: TGTGCCAGCAGCTTAGCGTCGGGCTGGAGCACTGAAGCTTTCTTT. Its translation is CASSLASGWSTEAFF. The full variable domain, in which reference TRBV11-2 and TRBJ1-1 provide the parts outside the CDR3, is EAGVAQSPRYKIIEKRQSVAFWCNPISGHATLYWYQQILGQGPKLLIQFQNNGVVDDSQLPKDRFSAERLKGVDSTLKIQPAKLEDSAVYLCASSLASGWSTEAFFGQGTRLTVV.

The DNA of the CDR3 is TGTGCCAGCAGCTTAGATTCCCAACAGCGGCCCCAGCATTTT. It specifies CASSLDSQQRPQHF. This sequence joins TRBV7-2 and TRBJ1-5, with no clear D. This CDR3 region has 14 residues. Per the germline V gene, CDR1 is SGHTA and CDR2 is FQGNSA. Trimming left V 1 base short and J 9 bases short, with 13 bases between.

The V and J genes are TRBV5-1 and TRBJ2-2; D tentatively reads TRBD1 or TRBD2 (6 bases each). Germline loops: CDR1 SGHRS, CDR2 YFSETQ. The CDR3 runs 14 residues. V lost 1 base to trimming and J lost 4 bases, with 8 bases between them. The chain's CDR3 is CASSLSGATGELFF. For the CDR3, the DNA is TGCGCCAGCAGCTTGTCGGGGGCCACCGGGGAGCTGTTTTTT.

This chain links TRBV4-3 with TRBJ2-3; 8 nucleotides match TRBD2. From germline, CDR1 is LGHNA and CDR2 YSLEER. CDR3 length: 15 residues. V shed 3 bases and J 2 bases; nucleotides not matched to a gene: 4. CDR3 protein: CASSQSGLATDTQYF. The CDR3 coding sequence is TGCGCCAGCAGCCAGAGTGGACTAGCCACAGATACGCAGTATTTT.

The chain is built from TRBV27 and TRBJ2-7, with a tentative D call TRBD1 (5 bases). The CDR3 covers 14 residues. V gave up 2 bases and J gave up 3 bases, with 11 bases separating them. Germline CDR1 and CDR2: MNHEY and SMNVEV (reference sequence). The CDR3 coding sequence is TGTGCCAGCAGTTTAGGGGCAGCATTCTACGAGCAGTACTTC. It translates to CASSLGAAFYEQYF.

The chain joins TRBV7-9 to TRBJ2-1, with unresolved D. V dropped 4 bases and J dropped 4 bases, with 8 bases sitting between them. The germline CDR1 and CDR2 sequences are SEHNR and FQNEAQ (reference sequence). This CDR3 contains 13 residues. The CDR3 coding sequence is TGTGCCAGCAGCTCGGAACGATACAATGAGCAGTTCTTC. Protein product: CASSSERYNEQFF.

The J gene is TRBJ1-4, the V gene TRBV2; D might be TRBD1 (5 bases). V lost 1 base, J lost 8 bases, and 17 bases lay in between. Per germline, CDR1 SNHLY and CDR2 FYNNEI. The CDR3 covers 16 residues. The CDR3 loop reads CASSEEAPGWAEKLFF. Written as DNA, the CDR3 is TGTGCCAGCAGTGAAGAGGCCCCAGGGTGGGCCGAAAAACTGTTTTTT.

The chain joins TRBV23-1 to TRBJ1-1; D unclear. TRBV23-1 is recorded as an ORF, its role being uncertain. Trimming stripped 4 bases from V and 1 base from J, with 7 bases between. The CDR3 is 13 residues long. The CDR3 DNA follows: TGCGCCAGCAGTCCCCCAGGGAACACTGAAGCTTTCTTT. This codes for CASSPPGNTEAFF.

V gene TRBV7-3 combines with J gene TRBJ1-2; the D gene is possibly TRBD1 (6 bases). Germline CDR1 reads SGHTA; CDR2 reads FQGTGA. This CDR3 region has 13 residues. The V end lost 0 bases, the J end lost 6 bases, and 8 bases lay between the germline ends. CDR3 in amino acids: CASSLTGGHGYTF. The CDR3 region has the DNA TGTGCCAGCAGCTTAACAGGGGGGCATGGCTACACCTTC.

J is TRBJ2-5 and V is TRBV7-6; TRBD2 agrees at 7 bases. Per germline, CDR1 SGHVS and CDR2 FNYEAQ. The V and J ends lost 1 base and 2 bases, in that order; junction bases with no gene match: 4. The CDR3 is made up of 15 amino acids. CDR3 bases: TGTGCCAGCAGCTTAGAACTAGCGCAACAAGAGACCCAGTACTTC. Its protein product is CASSLELAQQETQYF.

The V call is TRBV5-1, the J call TRBJ2-7; weak D call: TRBD1 (6 bases). CDR3 length: 13 amino acids. V was trimmed by 0 bases and J by 7 bases, leaving 11 bases between them. Germline V gene lookup returns CDR1 SGHRS and CDR2 YFSETQ. The CDR3 nucleotides read TGCGCCAGCAGCTTGGAAGGAACAGGGGAGCAGTACTTC. This codes for CASSLEGTGEQYF.

The chain links TRBV3-1 (or the pseudogene TRBV3-2) to TRBJ2-7; D is possibly TRBD2 (6 bases). The CDR3 runs 15 residues. Germline lookup yields CDR1 LGHDT and CDR2 YNNKEL (reference sequence). Trimming stripped 1 base from V and 4 bases from J, with 14 bases between. The CDR3 protein is CASSQGGLPGYEQYF. DNA for the CDR3: TGTGCCAGCAGCCAAGGGGGACTCCCGGGGTACGAGCAGTACTTC.

The chain recombines TRBV27 with TRBJ2-6; possible D gene TRBD1, 6 bases. The germline CDR1 and CDR2 sequences are MNHEY and SMNVEV (reference sequence). This CDR3 spans 15 amino acids. Trimming removed 5 bases at V and 2 bases at J, with 10 bases between. CDR3 coding DNA: TGTGCCAGCAGTCTACAGGGTCCTGGGGCCAACGTCCTGACTTTC. Translated, it gives CASSLQGPGANVLTF.

The chain carries TRBV29-1 and TRBJ1-5; 8 bases match TRBD1. This CDR3 contains 17 residues. Germline lookup yields CDR1 SQVTM and CDR2 ANQGSEA. After removal of 6 bases from V and 4 bases from J, the junction contained 17 bases not matched to a gene. The CDR3 loop is CSVLIGQGRYENQPQHF. CDR3 bases: TGCAGCGTCCTCATAGGACAGGGACGTTATGAAAATCAGCCCCAGCATTTT.

CDR3 DNA sequence: TGTGCCTGGACCTTGCCAGGGAAAGGCTACACCTTC. Translation gives CAWTLPGKGYTF. The rearrangement joins TRBV30 to TRBJ1-2, with D possibly being TRBD1 (5 bases). The CDR3 consists of 12 residues. The ends were cut back, 4 bases at V and 8 bases at J, with 14 bases in the middle. Germline CDR1 reads GTSNPN; CDR2 reads SVGIG (reference sequence).

In its sample, this clone was seen once. The chain joins TRBV3-1 (or the pseudogene TRBV3-2) to TRBJ2-7; D remains unclear. Trimming cost V 1 base and J 9 bases, with 13 bases left between them. CDR1 and CDR2 (germline): LGHDT, YNNKEL (reference sequence). The CDR3 extends over 13 amino acids. CDR3 DNA: TGTGCCAGCAGCCAAGGGAACCCCAGCGTGCAGTACTTC. Its protein is CASSQGNPSVQYF.

The table lists this clone with a count of one. V is TRBV3-1 (or the pseudogene TRBV3-2) and J is TRBJ2-1, with TRBD1 identical over 7 bases. The CDR3 runs 12 residues. V gave up 8 bases and J gave up 9 bases; unmatched junction bases: 7. CDR1 and CDR2 from the germline V gene are LGHDT and YNNKEL (reference sequence). Here the CDR3 reads CASSDRAGEQFF. The CDR3 nucleotides are TGTGCCAGCTCCGACAGGGCAGGTGAGCAGTTCTTC.

The CDR3 sequence: CASSFHPRGRLNEQFF. Written as DNA, the CDR3 is TGTGCCAGCAGTTTCCACCCCAGGGGGCGCCTAAATGAGCAGTTCTTC. V usage is TRBV27 and J usage is TRBJ2-1, with 8 nucleotides matching TRBD1. The CDR3 is 16 amino acids. Trimming took 3 bases from V and 7 from J; bases not matched to a gene: 11. CDR1 and CDR2 (germline): MNHEY, SMNVEV (reference sequence).

This chain joins TRBV7-9 and TRBJ1-2; D not resolved. CDR1 and CDR2 from the germline V gene are SEHNR and FQNEAQ (reference sequence). V was cut by 1 base and J by 4 bases, with 10 bases left in between. The CDR3 is made up of 14 amino acids. The CDR3 spells CASSLVGASYGYTF. In DNA form, the CDR3 reads TGTGCCAGCAGCTTAGTGGGAGCCTCCTATGGCTACACCTTC.

The chain uses TRBV4-2 and TRBJ1-5; D ambiguous. The CDR3 runs 15 residues. The germline CDR1 and CDR2 sequences are LGHNA and YNFKEQ. Trimming stripped 3 bases from V and 3 bases from J, with 12 bases between. As DNA, the CDR3 is TGTGCCAGCAGCCAGTCTCAGGTACTCAATCAGCCCCAGCATTTT. Protein: CASSQSQVLNQPQHF.

The V call is TRBV5-4, the J call TRBJ1-4; TRBD1 is a possible D gene (5 bases). There are 16 residues in the CDR3. Per germline, CDR1 SGHNT and CDR2 YYREEE (reference sequence). The V and J ends lost 3 bases and 7 bases respectively, with 19 bases between them. CDR3 sequence: CASSYRDSLAAEKLFF. CDR3 nucleotides: TGTGCCAGCAGCTATAGGGACTCCCTGGCGGCTGAAAAACTGTTTTTT.

The genes are TRBV7-2 and TRBJ2-2; a possible D gene is TRBD2 (6 bases). Germline CDR1 is SGHTA and CDR2 is FQGNSA. The V gene lost 3 bases and the J gene lost 3 bases, with 14 bases spanning the gap. The CDR3 has 16 amino acids. The CDR3 loop reads CASSLRSGEDTGELFF. The CDR3 DNA reads as TGTGCCAGCAGCTTGAGATCGGGGGAGGACACCGGGGAGCTGTTTTTT.

This chain links TRBV6-5 with TRBJ1-1, with TRBD1 matching 7 bases. The CDR3 sequence is 13 residues long. V trimming: 8 bases; J trimming: 5 bases; junction bases outside the gene matches: 8. CDR1 is MNHEY and CDR2 is SVGAGI in the germline V gene. As DNA, the CDR3 is TGTGCCAGCTCGGAGGGGGCTTGGACTGAAGCTTTCTTT. Its protein is CASSEGAWTEAFF.

This clone appeared a few times. The chain is built from TRBV28 and TRBJ1-5, with D perhaps matching TRBD1 (6 bases). CDR1 is MDHEN and CDR2 is SYDVKM in the germline V gene. CDR3 length: 14 residues. V lost 8 bases, J lost 4 bases, and 15 bases lay in between. CDR3 region: CASRWSGANQPQHF. The CDR3 DNA sequence: TGTGCCAGCCGATGGTCGGGGGCGAATCAGCCCCAGCATTTT.

This clone was seen only a few times. The V and J genes are TRBV3-1 (or the pseudogene TRBV3-2) and TRBJ2-2, with TRBD2 as a possible D gene (6 bases). The CDR3 runs to 14 residues. The V gene's germline CDR1 is LGHDT and CDR2 YNNKEL (reference sequence). The V end was cut by 2 bases, the J end by 5 bases, with 9 bases between. As DNA, the CDR3 is TGTGCCAGCAGCCAACCAGGGAGGACCGGGGAGCTGTTTTTT. This codes for CASSQPGRTGELFF.

The chain combines TRBV4-1 with TRBJ1-5, with D hard to call. CDR1 is MGHRA, CDR2 YSYEKL, per germline. The CDR3 is made up of 17 amino acids. Trimming took 0 bases from V and 2 from J, leaving 14 bases between them. The CDR3 here is CASSQDQAVRGNQPQHF. CDR3 DNA: TGCGCCAGCAGCCAAGATCAAGCTGTGAGGGGCAATCAGCCCCAGCATTTT.

The chain joins TRBV7-2 to TRBJ2-7; D remains unclear. The CDR3 length is 13 residues. Germline V gene sequence: CDR1 SGHTA, CDR2 FQGNSA. V was pared by 3 bases and J by 2 bases, with 8 bases between. CDR3 in DNA: TGTGCCAGCAGCTTCCAACGGACCTACGAGCAGTACTTC. Amino acid sequence: CASSFQRTYEQYF.

The V and J genes are TRBV7-9 and TRBJ1-2; no reliable D call. V lost 4 bases to trimming and J lost 1 base, with 10 bases between them. Germline V lookup: CDR1 SEHNR, CDR2 FQNEAQ (reference sequence). This CDR3 has 14 amino acids. CDR3 DNA: TGTGCCAGCAGCTCACGGGAGTTTAACTATGGCTACACCTTC. It codes for CASSSREFNYGYTF.

The sample holds one count of this clone. The chain is built from TRBV30 and TRBJ2-7, with D perhaps TRBD1 (5 bases). CDR3 length: 11 amino acids. Germline V gene lookup returns CDR1 GTSNPN and CDR2 SVGIG (reference sequence). V gave up 6 bases and J gave up 2 bases, with 8 bases separating them. CDR3: CACLGAYEQYF. The CDR3 nucleotides read TGTGCCTGTTTAGGGGCCTACGAGCAGTACTTC. The complete variable domain, with remaining parts taken from reference TRBV30 and TRBJ2-7, reads SQTIHQWPATLVQPVGSPLSLECTVEGTSNPNLYWYRQAAGRGLQLLFYSVGIGQISSEVPQNLSASRPQDRQFILSSKKLLLSDSGFYLCACLGAYEQYFGPGTRLTVT.